The present entry profiles one TCR beta chain with its context. Its antigen is still unknown. Germline V CDR1 and CDR2: KGHSH, LQKENI. The CDR3 has 16 residues. After removal of 3 bases from V and 4 bases from J, the junction contained 8 bases not matched to a gene. The method was immunoSEQ multiplex PCR; TCRdb's version includes in-frame clones alone and lacks a portion of them. The table records approximately 110,000 clones, about nine tenths of them present only once. The source of the sample is a study of T cell responses to AZD1222 COVID-19 vaccine. Study conclusions and caveats: It was only 6 or 7 AZD1222 recipients who were seropositive at baseline.

The chain joins TRBV18 to TRBJ1-5; 8 nucleotides line up with TRBD1. The sample was peripheral blood, taken on day 0 of AZD1222 vaccination. This sequence was found in an adult in good health. The CDR3 spells CASSPPGQGENQPQHF. Here the CDR3 DNA reads TGTGCCAGCTCACCTCCTGGACAGGGAGAAAATCAGCCCCAGCATTTT.